This TCR beta chain was found in a study of blood T cell repertoires in COVID-19. The CDR3 extends over 14 amino acids. Germline loops: CDR1 SGHRS, CDR2 YFSETQ. Trimming left V 2 bases short and J 0 bases short, with 5 bases between. This clone was found once. TCRdb's copy holds only in-frame clones and misses some; the assay was immunoSEQ multiplex PCR. The repertoire holds a few hundred thousand clones, around 83% seen once, with approximately 1.3% in the top ten. The sequencing sample was made of peripheral blood. This clonotype was obtained from a woman aged 45-59 years with acute or convalescent COVID-19. The J gene is TRBJ1-4, the V gene TRBV5-1; D call uncertain. CDR3 DNA sequence: TGCGCCAGCAGCTTTGTATCAACTAATGAAAAACTGTTTTTT. As protein: CASSFVSTNEKLFF.